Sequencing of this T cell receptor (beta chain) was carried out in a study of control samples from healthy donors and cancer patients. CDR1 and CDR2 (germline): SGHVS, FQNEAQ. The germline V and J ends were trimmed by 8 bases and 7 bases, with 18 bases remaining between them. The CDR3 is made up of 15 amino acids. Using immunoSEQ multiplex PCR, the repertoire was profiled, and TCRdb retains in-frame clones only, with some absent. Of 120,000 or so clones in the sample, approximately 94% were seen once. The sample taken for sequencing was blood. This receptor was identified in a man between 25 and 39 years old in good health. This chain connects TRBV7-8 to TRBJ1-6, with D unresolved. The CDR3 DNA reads TGTGCCAGCGACCCGGGAGCCCTGAAGAATTCACCCCTCCACTTT. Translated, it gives CASDPGALKNSPLHF.